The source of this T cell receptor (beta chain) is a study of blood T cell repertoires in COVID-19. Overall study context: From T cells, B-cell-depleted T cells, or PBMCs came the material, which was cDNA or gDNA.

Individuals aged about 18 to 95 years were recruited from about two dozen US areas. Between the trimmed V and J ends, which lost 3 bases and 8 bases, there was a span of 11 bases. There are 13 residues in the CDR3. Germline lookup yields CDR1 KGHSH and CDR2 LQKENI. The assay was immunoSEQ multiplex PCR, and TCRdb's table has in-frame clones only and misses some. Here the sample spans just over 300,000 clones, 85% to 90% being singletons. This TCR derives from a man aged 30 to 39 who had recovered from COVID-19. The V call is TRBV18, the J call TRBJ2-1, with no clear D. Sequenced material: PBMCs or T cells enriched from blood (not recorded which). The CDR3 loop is CASSPPLIDEQFF. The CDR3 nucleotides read TGTGCCAGCTCACCCCCCCTAATCGATGAGCAGTTCTTC.